This T cell receptor beta chain was recorded in a study of cytomegalovirus exposure and HLA in healthy donors. Study-wide results and limits: Across donors, presence/absence analyses took sequencing depth to be roughly uniform. CMV serostatus was the sole immune exposure information available.

Germline V CDR1 and CDR2: SGHDN, FVKESK. Trimming took 2 bases from V and 8 from J; bases not matched to a gene: 7. CDR3 length: 16 residues. The PCR had 60 Vbeta and 13 Jbeta primers. The protocol was immunoSEQ multiplex PCR, while the TCRdb copy is restricted to in-frame clones and leaves out a portion. The data show about 190,000 clones, less than 85% seen once. As to this clone: The antigen remains unidentified.

The sequencing input was PBMCs. The chain recombines TRBV14 with TRBJ2-1; 12 bases align to TRBD1. The TCR sequence derives from a man aged 25-40 years in good health and CMV-seropositive. The CDR3 sequence is CASSQHRDRGQDEQFF. As DNA, the CDR3 is TGTGCCAGCAGCCAACACCGGGACAGGGGGCAGGATGAGCAGTTCTTC. Full variable domain (outside the CDR3, taken from reference TRBV14 and TRBJ2-1): EAGVTQFPSHSVIEKGQTVTLRCDPISGHDNLYWYRRVMGKEIKFLLHFVKESKQDESGMPNNRFLAERTGGTYSTLKVQPAELEDSGVYFCASSQHRDRGQDEQFFGPGTRLTVL.